Reported below is one TCR beta chain. V was cut by 1 base and J by 0 bases, with 10 bases left in between. Germline V gives CDR1 SQVTM, CDR2 ANQGSEA. CDR3 length: 15 amino acids. The record originates from a study of response to subunit inactivated influenza vaccine. One entry per CDR3 protein, called by TCRdb with MiXCR from the RT-PCR reads. The table shows around 850,000 distinct CDR3 sequences, with roughly 20% occurring only once. The J gene is TRBJ2-1, the V gene TRBV29-1; D not resolved. This clonotype originated in a man aged 50-59 years who received an inactivated influenza vaccine. Specimen: PBMCs from blood, collected approximately 5 days after vaccination. The CDR3 region is CSVEVMASSYNEQFF. The CDR3 DNA sequence: TGCAGCGTTGAAGTGATGGCGAGCTCCTACAATGAGCAGTTCTTC.